Reported below is one T cell receptor beta chain. As yet, its antigen is unknown. No infections or other immune events were documented during collection. This sample was included in a study of identifying expanded T cells in peripheral blood. General study findings and limits: Two-week clone count variance significantly increased as total template count grew. Differentially abundant clones: 0.95 to 1.5 between replicates, 15 to 17 at approximately 13 days, under 25 at four.

This CDR3 region has 15 residues. V was shortened by 0 bases and J by 7 bases, with 13 bases between the two germline ends. Germline V gene lookup returns CDR1 GTSNPN and CDR2 SVGIG (reference sequence). Some clones are missing from TCRdb's copy, which holds only in-frame ones; the method was immunoSEQ multiplex PCR. The sample lists around 81,000 clones, about 88% occurring once. The rearrangement links TRBV30 to TRBJ1-6, with D tentatively TRBD1 (6 bases). Source material: blood. This clonotype was obtained from a person aged 18 to 75 in good health. This CDR3 reads CAWSVQGGRNSPLHF. For the CDR3, the DNA is TGTGCCTGGAGTGTACAAGGGGGTAGGAATTCACCCCTCCACTTT.